This passage covers 21 T cell receptor beta chains from one sample sequenced in a study of early T cells in non-severe SARS-CoV-2 infection. Using its own MiXCR run on the 5' RACE reads, TCRdb lists one record per CDR3 protein. Of about 77,000 distinct CDR3 sequences in the sample, approximately 5% were seen once. Here the sequenced sample was whole blood, taken at baseline. Receptors originate from an adult who was a healthcare worker with PCR-confirmed SARS-CoV-2 infection or an uninfected control (not recorded which).

This clonotype was seen more than once but under ten times. The gene calls are TRBV18 and TRBJ2-1; 8 bases are a match to TRBD1. Germline CDR1 KGHSH, CDR2 LQKENI. V was clipped by 3 bases and J by 8 bases; unmatched bases: 6. This CDR3 region has 14 residues. Here the CDR3 DNA reads TGTGCCAGCTCACCCGCGGGGACAGGTGATGAGCAGTTCTTC. Amino acids: CASSPAGTGDEQFF.

A single count supports this clonotype. The CDR3 here is CASSQDKQPQHF. In nucleotides, the CDR3 is TGTGCCAGCAGCCAAGATAAACAGCCCCAGCATTTT. The chain links TRBV3-1 to TRBJ1-5; D gene unclear. This CDR3 is built from 12 residues. The ends were cut back, 0 bases at V and 7 bases at J, with 4 bases in the middle. The V gene's germline CDR1 is LGHDT and CDR2 YNNKEL (reference sequence).

This clonotype was observed many times. The chain joins TRBV7-6 to TRBJ2-1; 12 nucleotides agree with TRBD1. Germline V lookup: CDR1 SGHVS, CDR2 FNYEAQ. After removal of 5 bases from V and 8 bases from J, the junction contained 7 bases not matched to a gene. The CDR3 has 15 residues. DNA for the CDR3: TGTGCCAGCAGCCACGGGACAGGGGGCGGCTATGAGCAGTTCTTC. Protein sequence: CASSHGTGGGYEQFF.

Ten or more counts support this clonotype. The J gene is TRBJ2-7, the V gene TRBV7-9; D not resolved. The CDR3 loop spans 12 amino acids. Germline values: CDR1 SEHNR, CDR2 FQNEAQ (reference sequence). Trimming stripped 5 bases from V and 5 bases from J, with 10 bases between. The CDR3 DNA follows: TGTGCCAGCAGCGGAGTCGCGAACGAGCAGTACTTC. Translated, it gives CASSGVANEQYF. The entire variable domain, with the rest obtained from reference TRBV7-9 and TRBJ2-7, is as follows: DTGVSQNPRHKITKRGQNVTFRCDPISEHNRLYWYRQTLGQGPEFLTYFQNEAQLEKSRLLSDRFSAERPKGSFSTLEIQRTEQGDSAMYLCASSGVANEQYFGPGTRLTVT.

Many counts were recorded for this clonotype. V and J are TRBV5-4 and TRBJ2-1; D might be TRBD2 (5 bases). Germline V gene sequence: CDR1 SGHNT, CDR2 YYREEE (reference sequence). Trimming took off 4 bases at V and 5 bases at J, with 13 bases between the two ends. The CDR3 runs to 14 residues. The CDR3: CASSEPSGNNEQFF. The CDR3 DNA reads TGTGCCAGCAGCGAGCCCTCGGGAAACAATGAGCAGTTCTTC. Based on the CDR3 plus reference TRBV5-4 and TRBJ2-1, the full variable domain is ETGVTQSPTHLIKTRGQQVTLRCSSQSGHNTVSWYQQALGQGPQFIFQYYREEENGRGNFPPRFSGLQFPNYSSELNVNALELDDSALYLCASSEPSGNNEQFFGPGTRLTVL.

This clonotype occurred many times. This rearrangement joins TRBV20-1 to TRBJ2-1, with 14 bases identical to TRBD2. Germline V gene data show CDR1 as DFQATT and CDR2 as SNEGSKA (reference sequence). The trim removed 6 bases at V and 8 bases at J, leaving 9 bases unmatched. CDR3 length equals 15 residues. The CDR3 region is CSADGTSGSSDEQFF. CDR3 coding DNA: TGCAGTGCCGACGGGACTAGCGGGAGCTCGGATGAGCAGTTCTTC.

The V and J genes are TRBV12-5 and TRBJ2-1; D is possibly TRBD2 (6 bases). Per the germline V gene, CDR1 is LGHNT and CDR2 is FRNRAP. V was shortened by 2 bases and J by 9 bases, with 14 bases between the two germline ends. This CDR3 is 14 amino acids long. CDR3 DNA sequence: TGTGCTAGTGGTTTGTGGTCTCACGGGGGTGAGCAGTTCTTC. It encodes CASGLWSHGGEQFF.

This clonotype was seen a handful of times. The gene calls are TRBV5-1 and TRBJ2-1; 9 nucleotides align to TRBD2. The CDR3 has 16 amino acids. From germline, CDR1 is SGHRS and CDR2 YFSETQ. V trimming: 0 bases; J trimming: 6 bases; junction bases outside the gene matches: 7. CDR3: CASSLAPGGRANEQFF. CDR3 sequence (DNA): TGCGCCAGCAGCTTGGCCCCTGGCGGGAGGGCCAATGAGCAGTTCTTC.

This clonotype was observed a few times. This CDR3 reads CASSEYGYSSYGYTF. As DNA, the CDR3 is TGTGCCAGCAGTGAATACGGCTACAGTTCCTATGGCTACACCTTC. The chain couples TRBV6-1 to TRBJ1-2; D unclear. The germline gives CDR1 MNHNS, CDR2 SASEGT. Trimming took 2 bases from V and 4 from J, leaving 14 bases between them. The CDR3 runs 15 residues.

At least ten counts were recorded for this clonotype. The chain employs TRBV20-1 and TRBJ2-7, with 9 bases identical to TRBD1. Per the germline V gene, CDR1 is DFQATT and CDR2 is SNEGSKA (reference sequence). This CDR3 is 13 amino acids long. Trimming at V came to 6 bases and at J to 4 bases, leaving 7 bases not matched to a gene. DNA for the CDR3: TGCAGTGCAACGACAGGGGGGAAATACGAGCAGTACTTC. It encodes CSATTGGKYEQYF.

In its sample, this clonotype was seen a few times. The rearrangement uses TRBV7-6 and TRBJ1-2; 7 bases are shared with TRBD1. This CDR3 is built from 14 residues. Germline CDR1 and CDR2: SGHVS and FNYEAQ. Unmatched junction bases numbered 7, after V lost 5 bases and J lost 4 bases. The CDR3 region is CASSRGQCPYGYTF. The DNA for the CDR3 is TGTGCCAGCAGCAGGGGACAGTGCCCCTATGGCTACACCTTC.

The genes are TRBV30 and TRBJ2-1; the D is unclear. CDR1 and CDR2 (germline): GTSNPN, SVGIG (reference sequence). V dropped 1 base and J dropped 0 bases, with 13 bases sitting between them. CDR3 length: 16 residues. CDR3 DNA sequence: TGTGCCTGGAGTGGCCGTGCGGTGAGCTCCTACAATGAGCAGTTCTTC. This translates into CAWSGRAVSSYNEQFF.

This clonotype was picked up a small number of times. This rearrangement joins TRBV29-1 to TRBJ2-3; possibly TRBD1 for D (6 bases). V lost 4 bases, J lost 0 bases, and 8 bases lay in between. The germline gives CDR1 SQVTM, CDR2 ANQGSEA. The CDR3 has 13 amino acids. CDR3 sequence reads: CSVGQGSTDTQYF. The CDR3 DNA reads TGCAGCGTTGGTCAGGGGAGCACAGATACGCAGTATTTT.

This clonotype was detected many times. CDR3 in DNA: TGCACCAGCAAGTGGACAGAGACTAATGAAAAACTGTTTTTT. This sequence encodes CTSKWTETNEKLFF. This chain joins TRBV1 and TRBJ1-4; no check of the table's D call, TRBD1, against the DNA was made. TRBV1 constitutes a pseudogene. CDR3 length: 14 residues.

The chain has TRBV9 and TRBJ2-7; D is possibly TRBD1 (6 bases). CDR3 length: 14 amino acids. Germline assignment: CDR1 SGDLS and CDR2 YYNGEE. V shed 1 base and J shed 4 bases, with 12 bases lying between them. CDR3 sequence reads: CASSVKGDVYEQYF. The CDR3 DNA follows: TGTGCCAGCAGCGTAAAGGGGGACGTTTACGAGCAGTACTTC.

This clonotype was seen repeatedly, ten times or more. The chain is built from TRBV20-1 and TRBJ2-5; TRBD2 matches at 7 bases. This CDR3 has 14 amino acids. After removal of 3 bases from V and 5 bases from J, the junction contained 9 bases not matched to a gene. The germline V gene has CDR1 DFQATT and CDR2 SNEGSKA (reference sequence). The chain's CDR3 is CSASTPPGGETQYF. The CDR3 coding sequence is TGCAGTGCTAGCACTCCCCCCGGGGGGGAGACCCAGTACTTC.

This clonotype was found a few times. This sequence joins TRBV27 and TRBJ1-6, with TRBD1 matching 7 bases. CDR1 is MNHEY and CDR2 is SMNVEV in the germline V gene (reference sequence). There are 15 residues in the CDR3. The trim removed 2 bases at V and 10 bases at J, leaving 8 bases unmatched. In DNA form, the CDR3 reads TGTGCCAGCAGTTTAGCAGGGGGGAATTGGTCACCCCTCCACTTT. Its protein product is CASSLAGGNWSPLHF.

This clonotype has only a few counts. The V call is TRBV3-1, the J call TRBJ2-1; D gene ambiguous. V lost 3 bases, J lost 5 bases, and 5 bases lay in between. CDR3 length: 12 residues. Germline V lookup: CDR1 LGHDT, CDR2 YNNKEL (reference sequence). CDR3 nucleotides: TGTGCCAGCAGCCAGGTGCACAATGAGCAGTTCTTC. It codes for CASSQVHNEQFF.

The table lists this clonotype with many counts. The chain is built from TRBV20-1 and TRBJ2-3, with D perhaps TRBD2 (5 bases). Germline values: CDR1 DFQATT, CDR2 SNEGSKA (reference sequence). Trimming shortened V by 7 bases and J by 2 bases, and 7 bases separated the two germline ends. The CDR3 covers 11 residues. CDR3 sequence (DNA): TGCAGTGGGGAGACCACAGATACGCAGTATTTT. This sequence encodes CSGETTDTQYF.

This clonotype has at least ten counts. The chain carries TRBV20-1 and TRBJ2-1, with 16 bases fitting TRBD2. This CDR3 region has 17 residues. V dropped 2 bases and J dropped 10; count of bases not matched to a gene: 11. In germline, CDR1 is DFQATT, CDR2 SNEGSKA (reference sequence). In DNA form, the CDR3 reads TGCAGTGCTAGACCCCCGGGACTAGCGGGAGGGCCTCGGGAGCAGTTCTTC. Protein sequence: CSARPPGLAGGPREQFF.

In its sample, this clonotype was seen a few times. The J gene is TRBJ1-2, the V gene TRBV7-2, with 9 bases identical to TRBD1. V was clipped by 4 bases and J by 6 bases; unmatched bases: 6. The CDR3 length is 14 residues. Germline V CDR1 and CDR2: SGHTA, FQGNSA. In DNA, the CDR3 is TGTGCCAGCAGCTCCGGACAGGGGACTCATGGCTACACCTTC. Amino acid sequence: CASSSGQGTHGYTF.